The 26 T cell receptor beta chains below all came from one sample that was sequenced in a study of blood T cell repertoires in COVID-19. Produced via immunoSEQ multiplex PCR; TCRdb's table is partial and in-frame only. In the table there are 200,000 to 250,000 clones, about 87% of which are singletons. Sequenced input: PBMCs or T cells enriched from blood (not recorded which). The receptors shown here come from a woman aged 25 to 39 who had recovered from COVID-19.

Concerning this clone itself: The sample carries other DNA sequences with the same CDR3. V usage is TRBV27 and J usage is TRBJ2-7; TRBD1 matches at 9 bases. J lost 4 bases, V lost 2 bases, and 3 bases had no gene match. The CDR3 length is 14 residues. Germline-derived CDR1 and CDR2 are MNHEY and SMNVEV (reference sequence). CDR3 loop: CASSLRQGGYEQYF. DNA for the CDR3: TGTGCCAGCAGTTTAAGACAGGGGGGTTACGAGCAGTACTTC.

This clone turned up a few times. The rearrangement uses TRBV6-6 and TRBJ2-2; 14 bases align to TRBD2. The CDR3 length is 19 residues. Germline V CDR1 and CDR2: MNHNY, SVGAGI (reference sequence). The junction had 12 bases not matched to a gene; V was cut back by 6 bases and J by 3 bases. Here the CDR3 DNA reads TGTGCCAGCAGCTACGATCCAGGACTAGCGGGGGGTCACACCGGGGAGCTGTTTTTT. As protein: CASSYDPGLAGGHTGELFF.

The gene calls are TRBV4-1 and TRBJ2-7, with D perhaps matching TRBD1 (5 bases). Trimming took 0 bases from V and 2 from J, leaving 14 bases between them. The CDR3 is 16 amino acids. The germline V gene encodes CDR1 MGHRA and CDR2 YSYEKL. In nucleotides, the CDR3 is TGCGCCAGCAGCCAAGACCAGACAGTTCAAGCCTACGAGCAGTACTTC. This gives the protein CASSQDQTVQAYEQYF.

About this clone itself: The junction departs from the called germline gene at one end, perhaps through a read error. The V gene is TRBV6-1, the J gene TRBJ2-7; 7 bases are a match to TRBD1. Per the germline V gene, CDR1 is MNHNS and CDR2 is SASEGT. The CDR3 spans 14 residues. The CDR3 protein is CASSEGGSSYEQYF. CDR3 DNA: TGTGCCAGCAGCGAAGGGGGCAGCTCCTACGAGCAGTACTTC.

This clone was detected only a few times. The rearrangement links TRBV5-1 to TRBJ2-1, with D perhaps TRBD2 (6 bases). The CDR3 has 15 amino acids. With 4 bases removed from V and 1 base from J, the gap between germline ends came to 12 bases. The germline V gene has CDR1 SGHRS and CDR2 YFSETQ. CDR3 in DNA: TGCGCCAGCAGCCCCGGGGGACCTTCCTACAATGAGCAGTTCTTC. Protein sequence: CASSPGGPSYNEQFF. The whole variable domain, remainder taken from reference TRBV5-1 and TRBJ2-1, is KAGVTQTPRYLIKTRGQQVTLSCSPISGHRSVSWYQQTPGQGLQFLFEYFSETQRNKGNFPGRFSGRQFSNSRSEMNVSTLELGDSALYLCASSPGGPSYNEQFFGPGTRLTVL.

The rearrangement uses TRBV5-1 and TRBJ2-1; TRBD1 aligns across 10 bases. J lost 7 bases, V lost 0 bases, and 4 bases had no gene match. This CDR3 spans 15 amino acids. Looked up from germline, CDR1 is SGHRS and CDR2 is YFSETQ. The CDR3 sequence: CASSLGQGAWNEQFF. The CDR3 nucleotides read TGCGCCAGCAGCTTGGGACAGGGGGCGTGGAATGAGCAGTTCTTC.

The chain carries TRBV7-9 and TRBJ2-5; a possible D gene is TRBD2 (5 bases). The CDR3 is 14 amino acids. Germline V CDR1 and CDR2: SEHNR, FQNEAQ (reference sequence). The ends were cut back, 3 bases at V and 5 bases at J, with 13 bases in the middle. The chain's CDR3 is CASSLVLAGETQYF. CDR3 coding DNA: TGTGCCAGCAGCTTGGTGTTGGCGGGTGAGACCCAGTACTTC.

The chain recombines TRBV7-2 with TRBJ2-1; D gene unclear. The V gene lost 0 bases and the J gene lost 2 bases, with 14 bases spanning the gap. CDR1 and CDR2 from the germline V gene are SGHTA and FQGNSA. This CDR3 is 17 amino acids long. CDR3: CASSLAPPRVPYNEQFF. CDR3 coding DNA: TGTGCCAGCAGCTTAGCCCCACCCCGGGTACCCTACAATGAGCAGTTCTTC.

The CDR3 DNA follows: TGTGCCAGTAGTGTCCGGGACAGGGGTTCCTACGAGCAGTACTTC. Translated: CASSVRDRGSYEQYF. The V and J genes are TRBV19 and TRBJ2-7, with 10 positions matching TRBD1. This CDR3 region has 15 residues. Unmatched junction bases numbered 5, after V lost 5 bases and J lost 1 base. CDR1 LNHDA and CDR2 SQIVND come from the germline V gene (reference sequence).

This chain connects TRBV5-6 to TRBJ1-1; 8 positions match TRBD1. The V gene end was trimmed by 4 bases and the J gene end by 0 bases; junction bases not matched to a gene: 8. From germline, CDR1 is SGHDT and CDR2 YYEEEE. CDR3 length equals 16 residues. The CDR3 coding sequence is TGTGCCAGCAGCCCGGACAGGGCAATCATGAACACTGAAGCTTTCTTT. Translating gives CASSPDRAIMNTEAFF.

The DNA for the CDR3 is TGTGCCAGTAGTATAGGCTTCGGGACAGCCGAGCAGTACTTC. The encoded protein is CASSIGFGTAEQYF. The chain recombines TRBV19 with TRBJ2-7; 7 bases agree with TRBD1. V shed 1 base, J shed 6 bases, and the junction held 6 bases outside the gene matches. The germline CDR1 and CDR2 sequences are LNHDA and SQIVND (reference sequence). There are 14 residues in the CDR3.

The V call is TRBV7-3, the J call TRBJ2-1; 7 bases map to TRBD2. The length of the CDR3 is 15 residues. Trimming at V came to 3 bases and at J to 6 bases, leaving 8 bases not matched to a gene. CDR1 is SGHTA and CDR2 is FQGTGA in the germline V gene. CDR3 region: CASSFQRGGPNEQFF. The CDR3 bases are TGTGCCAGCAGCTTTCAGCGGGGAGGCCCCAATGAGCAGTTCTTC.

V usage is TRBV4-3 and J usage is TRBJ1-4, with D tentatively TRBD1 (6 bases). This CDR3 has 15 amino acids. Germline-derived CDR1 and CDR2 are LGHNA and YSLEER. V shed 1 base and J shed 6 bases, with 12 bases lying between them. DNA for the CDR3: TGCGCCAGCAGCCAAGCCGGCAGGGGCGATGAAAAACTGTTTTTT. Translation gives CASSQAGRGDEKLFF.

J is TRBJ1-5 and V is TRBV5-6; D unresolved. V dropped 4 bases and J dropped 9 bases, with 11 bases sitting between them. The CDR3 extends over 12 amino acids. In germline, CDR1 is SGHDT, CDR2 YYEEEE. CDR3 sequence (DNA): TGTGCCAGCAGCCTCGGGAGGACGCCCCAGCATTTT. It specifies CASSLGRTPQHF.

The chain combines TRBV7-2 with TRBJ1-6; a weak D match, TRBD1 (5 bases). With 1 base removed from V and 6 bases from J, the gap between germline ends came to 16 bases. Per the germline V gene, CDR1 is SGHTA and CDR2 is FQGNSA. The CDR3 runs to 17 residues. Here the CDR3 DNA reads TGTGCCAGCAGCTTAGGGTTGGGGGGTACGACTAATTCACCCCTCCACTTT. It is translated as CASSLGLGGTTNSPLHF.

The chain uses TRBV4-1 and TRBJ1-1, with D possibly being TRBD1 (6 bases). The CDR3 contains 18 residues. Per the germline V gene, CDR1 is MGHRA and CDR2 is YSYEKL. V shed 7 bases and J shed 1 base, with 25 bases lying between them. This chain's CDR3 is CASNIRIKGDRPNTEAFF. DNA for the CDR3: TGCGCCAGCAACATTAGGATCAAGGGAGACAGGCCGAACACTGAAGCTTTCTTT.

The chain links TRBV7-3 to TRBJ1-1, with 9 bases fitting TRBD1. J was trimmed by 0 bases and V by 5 bases; bases with no gene match: 4. This CDR3 contains 15 residues. Germline assignment: CDR1 SGHTA and CDR2 FQGTGA. The CDR3 DNA sequence: TGTGCCAGCAGCAGACAGGGGGTAATGAACACTGAAGCTTTCTTT. Translation gives CASSRQGVMNTEAFF.

CDR3 loop: CASSQERQNYEQYF. CDR3 nucleotides: TGCGCCAGCAGCCAAGAAAGACAGAACTACGAGCAGTACTTC. The chain joins TRBV4-3 to TRBJ2-7; TRBD1 is a possible D gene (5 bases). Trimming took 0 bases from V and 3 from J, leaving 9 bases between them. Germline V gene lookup returns CDR1 LGHNA and CDR2 YSLEER. The CDR3 consists of 14 residues.

The V gene is TRBV10-3, the J gene TRBJ2-3; 7 bases match TRBD2. V shed 5 bases, J shed 0 bases, and the junction held 5 bases outside the gene matches. From germline, CDR1 is ENHRY and CDR2 SYGVKD. This CDR3 is built from 15 residues. The CDR3 loop reads CAISLVLASTDTQYF. The CDR3 DNA is TGTGCCATCAGTCTTGTACTAGCGAGCACAGATACGCAGTATTTT.

This chain links TRBV12-3 or TRBV12-4 with TRBJ1-4; D remains ambiguous. The CDR3 sequence is 13 residues long. V lost 1 base, J lost 8 bases, and 8 bases lay in between. CDR3 nucleotide sequence: TGTGCCAGCAGTTTAGGGCCCTCGGAAAAACTGTTTTTT. This codes for CASSLGPSEKLFF.

Here the CDR3 DNA reads TGTGCCAGCAGAGAAAGGTCAGGGGTGTACGAAAAACTGTTTTTT. It codes for CASRERSGVYEKLFF. J is TRBJ1-4 and V is TRBV3-1 (or the pseudogene TRBV3-2), with D perhaps matching TRBD1 (6 bases). The CDR3 contains 15 residues. Germline CDR1 is LGHDT and CDR2 is YNNKEL (reference sequence). V was clipped by 6 bases and J by 8 bases, with 19 bases between them.

V and J are TRBV7-9 and TRBJ1-1; D unresolved. V was shortened by 0 bases and J by 0 bases, with 8 bases between the two germline ends. Germline-derived CDR1 and CDR2 are SEHNR and FQNEAQ (reference sequence). This CDR3 is 15 amino acids long. The CDR3 coding sequence is TGTGCCAGCAGCTTAGCTACAGCTATGAACACTGAAGCTTTCTTT. It translates to CASSLATAMNTEAFF.

J is TRBJ1-2 and V is TRBV18; no reliable D call. The CDR3 has 13 amino acids. CDR1 is KGHSH, CDR2 LQKENI, per germline. V was shortened by 2 bases and J by 8 bases, with 12 bases between the two germline ends. The CDR3 sequence: CASSPTEVRGYTF. CDR3 nucleotide sequence: TGTGCCAGCTCACCAACGGAGGTCCGGGGCTACACCTTC.

CDR3 region: CASSKAGVRGTGGHQPQHF. For the CDR3, the DNA is TGTGCCAGCAGCAAAGCCGGAGTACGAGGGACAGGGGGCCATCAGCCCCAGCATTTT. The V and J genes are TRBV21-1 and TRBJ1-5; the listed D gene, TRBD1, was not tested against the DNA. TRBV21-1 is a pseudogene segment. The CDR3 spans 19 residues.

The chain uses TRBV7-2 and TRBJ1-4; D is uncertain. Germline V lookup: CDR1 SGHTA, CDR2 FQGNSA. This CDR3 spans 15 amino acids. Trimming pared 3 bases from V and 3 bases from J, leaving 11 bases between. CDR3 sequence (DNA): TGTGCCAGCAGCTTCGGGGTACCAGCTAATGAAAAACTGTTTTTT. This translates into CASSFGVPANEKLFF.

The chain employs TRBV3-1 (or the pseudogene TRBV3-2) and TRBJ2-3, with D maybe TRBD2 (5 bases). V lost 6 bases and J lost 0, with 16 bases in between. The CDR3 length is 16 residues. Per germline, CDR1 LGHDT and CDR2 YNNKEL (reference sequence). CDR3 DNA: TGTGCCAGCAGTCACCCTGAAGCGGTTAGCACAGATACGCAGTATTTT. Protein: CASSHPEAVSTDTQYF.